This is a list of T cell receptor beta chains from one sample in a study of blood T cell repertoires in COVID-19. Sequencing was performed with immunoSEQ multiplex PCR; in TCRdb, only in-frame clones are kept and a portion is missing. Among approximately 260,000 clones listed, 75% to 85% were seen once. The sequenced sample consisted of peripheral blood. Source of these receptors: an older woman with active or convalescent COVID-19. CDR3s include the opening cysteine and the closing phenylalanine or tryptophan.

J gene,CDR3 length,V gene,CDR3 protein
TRBJ1-1,16,TRBV5-1,CASSLAGTGVGTEAFF
TRBJ2-3,11,TRBV6-2/TRBV6-3,CASSPADTQYF
TRBJ2-1,15,TRBV28,CASSFRSGGASEQFF
TRBJ2-7,16,TRBV21-1,CASSKGGGDKPYEQYF
TRBJ1-2,15,TRBV4-3,CASSKSPYVVGGYTF
TRBJ2-1,15,TRBV19,CASRSPSGGANEQFF
TRBJ2-2,15,TRBV9,CASSVLQGTTGELFF
TRBJ1-6,17,TRBV21-1,CASSKAGVGGCDSPLHF
TRBJ1-4,16,TRBV3-1/TRBV3-2,CASSQSPGAGDEKLFF
TRBJ2-3,17,TRBV5-1,CASSLMPSGTSTDTQYF
TRBJ2-6,17,TRBV7-9,CASSSQGLRSGANVLTF
TRBJ1-5,13,TRBV27,CASGGGGWQPQHF
TRBJ1-4,15,TRBV28,CASSPPYATNEKLFF
TRBJ2-5,15,TRBV5-1,CASSLSGEGQETQYF
TRBJ2-5,15,TRBV3-1/TRBV3-2,CASSQDSTGGWTQYF
TRBJ1-2,16,TRBV2,CASHSGSQAPNYGYTF
TRBJ1-1,14,TRBV18,CASSPRQVNTEAFF
TRBJ1-2,13,TRBV18,CASSPQGEGGYTF
TRBJ2-7,15,TRBV13,CASSLGGLGTYEQYF
TRBJ1-6,14,TRBV6-5,CASRGDRVASPLHF
TRBJ1-2,16,TRBV7-9,CASSLPSGRGNYGYTF
TRBJ2-1,15,TRBV7-9,CASSRDSGSYNEQFF
TRBJ1-6,15,TRBV5-1,CASSWDRSLNSPLHF
TRBJ1-6,17,TRBV12-5,CASGLGQGSSYNSPLHF
TRBJ1-1,12,TRBV5-1,CASSLSGAEAFF
TRBJ2-7,14,TRBV19,CASSIGTGGHEQYF
TRBJ2-1,15,TRBV27,CASSLGGGTYNEQFF
TRBJ2-1,14,TRBV6-4,CASKQESSYNEQFF
TRBJ1-2,13,TRBV5-1,CASSLGDNYGYTF
TRBJ2-7,14,TRBV3-1/TRBV3-2,CASSPGQFVYEQYF
TRBJ1-6,17,TRBV2,CASSELTGVHYNSPLHF
TRBJ2-7,14,TRBV23-1,CATETGLAGHEQYF
TRBJ2-7,17,TRBV7-2,CASSSPPGQAITYEQYF
TRBJ1-6,15,TRBV30,CAWTQLRSYNSPLHF
TRBJ2-2,14,TRBV7-9,CASSSTGLGGELFF
TRBJ2-7,15,TRBV21-1,CASSKAAGEMYEQYF
TRBJ1-1,14,TRBV10-3,CAIRAGGGNTEAFF
TRBJ2-1,13,TRBV19,CASRDYHYNEQFF
TRBJ1-5,15,TRBV19,CASSPRTDSNQPQHF
TRBJ1-6,13,TRBV5-1,CASSLEAAAPLHF